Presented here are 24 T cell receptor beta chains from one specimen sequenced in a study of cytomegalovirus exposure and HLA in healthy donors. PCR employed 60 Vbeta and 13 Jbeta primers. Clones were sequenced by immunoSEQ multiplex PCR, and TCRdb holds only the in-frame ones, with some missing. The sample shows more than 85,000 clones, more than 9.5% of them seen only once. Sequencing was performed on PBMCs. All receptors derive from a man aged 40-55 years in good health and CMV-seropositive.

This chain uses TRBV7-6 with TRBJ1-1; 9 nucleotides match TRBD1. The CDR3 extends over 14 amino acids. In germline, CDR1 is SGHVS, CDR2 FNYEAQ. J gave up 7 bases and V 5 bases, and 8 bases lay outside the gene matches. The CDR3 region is CASSLGTGRGEAFF. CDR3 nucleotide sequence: TGTGCCAGCAGCCTAGGGACAGGGAGGGGTGAAGCTTTCTTT. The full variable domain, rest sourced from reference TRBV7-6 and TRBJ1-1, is GAGVSQSPRYKVTKRGQDVALRCDPISGHVSLYWYRQALGQGPEFLTYFNYEAQQDKSGLPNDRFSAERPEGSISTLTIQRTEQRDSAMYRCASSLGTGRGEAFFGQGTRLTVV.

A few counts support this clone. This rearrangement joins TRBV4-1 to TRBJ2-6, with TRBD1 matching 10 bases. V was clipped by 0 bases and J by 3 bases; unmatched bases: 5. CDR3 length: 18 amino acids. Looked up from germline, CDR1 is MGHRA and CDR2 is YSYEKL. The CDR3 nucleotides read TGCGCCAGCAGCCAAGAGACAGGGGGCGCTGGTGGGGCCAACGTCCTGACTTTC. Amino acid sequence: CASSQETGGAGGANVLTF.

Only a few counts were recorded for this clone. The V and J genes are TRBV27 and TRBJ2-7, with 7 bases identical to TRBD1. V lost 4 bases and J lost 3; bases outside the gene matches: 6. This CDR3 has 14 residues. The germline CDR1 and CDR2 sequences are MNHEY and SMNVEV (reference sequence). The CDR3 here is CASSSGTADYEQYF. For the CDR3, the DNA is TGTGCCAGCAGTTCAGGGACAGCCGACTACGAGCAGTACTTC.

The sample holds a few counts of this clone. The CDR3 here is CASSFTGLGRLTGELFF. DNA for the CDR3: TGCGCCAGCAGCTTTACAGGGTTGGGGAGACTAACCGGGGAGCTGTTTTTT. The rearrangement joins TRBV5-1 to TRBJ2-2, with D maybe TRBD1 (6 bases). Germline V gene data show CDR1 as SGHRS and CDR2 as YFSETQ. The ends were cut back, 2 bases at V and 5 bases at J, with 19 bases in the middle. The CDR3 is made up of 17 amino acids.

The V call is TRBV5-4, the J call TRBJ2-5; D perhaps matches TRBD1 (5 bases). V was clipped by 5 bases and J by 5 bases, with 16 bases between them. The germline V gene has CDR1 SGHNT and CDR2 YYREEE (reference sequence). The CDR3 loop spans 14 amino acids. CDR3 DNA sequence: TGTGCCAGCAGACCTGACAGTTCCGTGGAGACCCAGTACTTC. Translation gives CASRPDSSVETQYF.

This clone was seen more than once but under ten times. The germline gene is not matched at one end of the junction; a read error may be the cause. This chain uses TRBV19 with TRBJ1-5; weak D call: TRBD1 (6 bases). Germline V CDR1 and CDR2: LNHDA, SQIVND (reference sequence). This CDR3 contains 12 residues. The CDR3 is CVSHRVNQPQHF. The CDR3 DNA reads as TGTGTCAGTCACAGGGTGAATCAGCCCCAGCATTTT.

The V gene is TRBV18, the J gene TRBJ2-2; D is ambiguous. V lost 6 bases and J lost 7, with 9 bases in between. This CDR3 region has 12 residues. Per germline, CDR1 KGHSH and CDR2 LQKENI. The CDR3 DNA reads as TGTGCCAGCTCCCCTGACATCGGGGAGCTGTTTTTT. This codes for CASSPDIGELFF.

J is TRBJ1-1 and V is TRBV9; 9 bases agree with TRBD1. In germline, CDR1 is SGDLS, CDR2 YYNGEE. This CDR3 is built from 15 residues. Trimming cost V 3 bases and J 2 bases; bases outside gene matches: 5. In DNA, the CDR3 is TGTGCCAGCAGCGGGGCCACAGGGGGCAACACTGAAGCTTTCTTT. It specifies CASSGATGGNTEAFF.

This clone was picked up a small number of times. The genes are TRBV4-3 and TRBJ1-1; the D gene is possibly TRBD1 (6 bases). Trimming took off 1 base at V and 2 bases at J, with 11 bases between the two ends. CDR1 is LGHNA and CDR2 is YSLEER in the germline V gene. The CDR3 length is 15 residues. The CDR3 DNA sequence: TGCGCCAGCAGCCAAGGGGACACCAGTAACACTGAAGCTTTCTTT. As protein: CASSQGDTSNTEAFF.

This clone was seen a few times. The CDR3 spells CASSFNIQETQYF. The CDR3 DNA reads as TGTGCCAGCAGCTTTAACATCCAAGAGACCCAGTACTTC. The chain uses TRBV5-5 and TRBJ2-5; D remains unclear. The CDR3 sequence is 13 residues long. Trimming cost V 2 bases and J 1 base, with 6 bases left between them. CDR1 and CDR2 from the germline V gene are SGHKS and YYEKEE (reference sequence).

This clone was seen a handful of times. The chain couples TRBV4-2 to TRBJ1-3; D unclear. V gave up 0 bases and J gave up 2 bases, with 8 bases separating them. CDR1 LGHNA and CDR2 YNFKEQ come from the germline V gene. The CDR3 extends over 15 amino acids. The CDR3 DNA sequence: TGTGCCAGCAGCCAAGATTCGAGGACTGGAAACACCATATATTTT. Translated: CASSQDSRTGNTIYF.

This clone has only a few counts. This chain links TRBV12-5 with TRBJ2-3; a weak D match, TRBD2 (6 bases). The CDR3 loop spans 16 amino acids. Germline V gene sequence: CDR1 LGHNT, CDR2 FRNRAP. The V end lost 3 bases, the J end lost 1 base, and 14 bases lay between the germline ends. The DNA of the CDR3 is TGTGCTAGTGGTTTTTTACGGGGGAAGGGCACAGATACGCAGTATTTT. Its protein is CASGFLRGKGTDTQYF.

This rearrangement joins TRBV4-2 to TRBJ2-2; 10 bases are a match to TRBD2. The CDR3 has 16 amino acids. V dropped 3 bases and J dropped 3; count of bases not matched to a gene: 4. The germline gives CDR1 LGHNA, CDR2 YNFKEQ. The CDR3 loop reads CASSHSGREDTGELFF. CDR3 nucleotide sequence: TGTGCCAGCAGCCACAGCGGGAGGGAAGACACCGGGGAGCTGTTTTTT.

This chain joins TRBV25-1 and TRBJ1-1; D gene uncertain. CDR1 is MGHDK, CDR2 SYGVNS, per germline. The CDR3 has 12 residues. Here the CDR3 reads CATGSGNTEAFF. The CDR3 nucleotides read TGTGCGACGGGGAGCGGTAACACTGAAGCTTTCTTT.

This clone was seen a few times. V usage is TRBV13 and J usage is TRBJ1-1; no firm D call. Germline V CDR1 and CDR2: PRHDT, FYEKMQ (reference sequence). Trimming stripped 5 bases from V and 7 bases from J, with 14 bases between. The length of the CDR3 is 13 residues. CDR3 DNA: TGTGCCAGCAGCCCGGGTGGAGCCAGTGAAGCTTTCTTT. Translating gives CASSPGGASEAFF.

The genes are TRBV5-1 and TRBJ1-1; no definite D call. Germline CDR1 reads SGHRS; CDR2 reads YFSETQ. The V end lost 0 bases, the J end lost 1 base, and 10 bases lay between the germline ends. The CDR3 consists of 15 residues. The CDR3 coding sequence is TGCGCCAGCAGCTTGGTTTATCGGGGGAACACTGAAGCTTTCTTT. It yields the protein CASSLVYRGNTEAFF.

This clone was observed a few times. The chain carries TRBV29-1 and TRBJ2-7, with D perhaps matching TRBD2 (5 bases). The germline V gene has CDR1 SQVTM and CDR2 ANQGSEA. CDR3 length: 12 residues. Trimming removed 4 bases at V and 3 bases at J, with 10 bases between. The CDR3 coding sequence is TGCAGCGTTGGTGCGGGCCTCTACGAGCAGTACTTC. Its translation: CSVGAGLYEQYF.

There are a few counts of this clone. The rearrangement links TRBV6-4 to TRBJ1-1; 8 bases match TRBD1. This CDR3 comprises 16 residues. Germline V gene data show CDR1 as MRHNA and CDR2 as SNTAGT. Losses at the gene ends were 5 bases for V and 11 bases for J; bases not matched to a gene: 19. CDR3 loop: CASSIGGDRGKVRAFF. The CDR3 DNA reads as TGTGCCAGCAGTATCGGGGGAGACAGGGGAAAGGTCCGCGCTTTCTTT.

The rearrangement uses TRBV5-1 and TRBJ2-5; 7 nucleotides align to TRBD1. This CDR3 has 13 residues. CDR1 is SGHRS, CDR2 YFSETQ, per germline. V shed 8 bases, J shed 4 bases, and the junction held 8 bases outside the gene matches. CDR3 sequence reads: CASSARGRETQYF. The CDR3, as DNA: TGCGCCAGTTCCGCTAGGGGGCGAGAGACCCAGTACTTC.

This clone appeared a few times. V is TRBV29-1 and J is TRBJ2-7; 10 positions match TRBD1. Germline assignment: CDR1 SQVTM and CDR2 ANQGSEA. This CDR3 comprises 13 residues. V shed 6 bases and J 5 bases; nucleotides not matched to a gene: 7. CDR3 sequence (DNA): TGCAGCGTCCGATCGACAGGGGGCCACGAGCAGTACTTC. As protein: CSVRSTGGHEQYF.

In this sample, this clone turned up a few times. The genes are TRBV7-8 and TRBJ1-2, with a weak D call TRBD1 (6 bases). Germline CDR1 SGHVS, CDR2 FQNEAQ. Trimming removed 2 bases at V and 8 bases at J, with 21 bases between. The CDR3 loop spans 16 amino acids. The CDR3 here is CASSLRGQTILRGYTF. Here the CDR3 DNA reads TGTGCCAGCAGCTTACGTGGACAGACCATCCTTAGGGGCTACACCTTC.

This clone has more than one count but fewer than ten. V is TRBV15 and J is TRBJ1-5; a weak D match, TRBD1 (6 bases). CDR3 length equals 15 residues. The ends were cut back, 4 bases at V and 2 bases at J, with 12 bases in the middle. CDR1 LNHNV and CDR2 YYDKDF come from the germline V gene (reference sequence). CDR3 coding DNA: TGTGCCACCAGCATCACAGGGATGGGCAATCAGCCCCAGCATTTT. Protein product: CATSITGMGNQPQHF.

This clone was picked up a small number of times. DNA of the CDR3: TGTGCCAGCAGCTCACAGGGGGCCGAGGAGACCCAGTACTTC. As protein: CASSSQGAEETQYF. V is TRBV5-4 and J is TRBJ2-5; 9 nucleotides match TRBD1. With 3 bases clipped from V and 5 bases from J, the junction kept 5 bases outside the gene matches. The CDR3 spans 14 residues. Germline V gives CDR1 SGHNT, CDR2 YYREEE (reference sequence).

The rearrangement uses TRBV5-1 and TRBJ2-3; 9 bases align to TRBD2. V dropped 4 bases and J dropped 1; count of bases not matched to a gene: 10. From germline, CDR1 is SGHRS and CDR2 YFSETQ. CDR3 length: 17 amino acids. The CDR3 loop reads CASSPSTSGGGTDTQYF. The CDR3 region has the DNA TGCGCCAGCAGCCCCTCGACTAGCGGAGGAGGCACAGATACGCAGTATTTT.